This is a list of T cell receptor beta chains from one sample in a study of T cell changes during pregnancy in multiple sclerosis. TCRdb keeps only in-frame clones here, not all; method: immunoSEQ multiplex PCR. The sample carries 65,000 to 85,000 clones, 85% to 95% recorded once. Specimen: CD4+ T cells from peripheral blood mononuclear cells, collected after pregnancy. The receptors stem from a female donor with multiple sclerosis, enrolled in a pregnancy study. The CDR3 runs from the conserved cysteine through the conserved F or W. A D gene is named only where the DNA matches it firmly. Clone size is given for some rows only: seen once, a few or many times, or a class if the clone is expanded.

TRBV5-5	NA	TRBJ1-1	TRBD1	15	CASSFLLTGGTEAFF	TGTGCCAGCAGCTTCCTTCTTACAGGGGGCACTGAAGCTTTCTTT
TRBV10-3	NA	TRBJ2-1	TRBD1	14	CASHPGTGGNEQFF	TGTGCCTCCCATCCCGGGACAGGGGGCAATGAGCAGTTCTTC
TRBV28	NA	TRBJ2-2	TRBD1	16	CASSFWDRVYTGELFF	TGTGCCAGCAGTTTTTGGGACAGGGTTTACACCGGGGAGCTGTTTTTT
TRBV19	NA	TRBJ2-5	TRBD1	15	CASTPRTGHVETQYF	TGTGCCAGTACCCCAAGGACAGGGCACGTAGAGACCCAGTACTTC
TRBV10-2	NA	TRBJ2-2	TRBD1	15	CASAYRGAYTGELFF	TGCGCCAGCGCTTACAGGGGGGCTTACACCGGGGAGCTGTTTTTT
TRBV6-5	NA	TRBJ1-1	NA	12	CASKNRNTEAFF	TGTGCCAGCAAGAACAGGAACACTGAAGCTTTCTTT
TRBV5-5	NA	TRBJ2-3	NA	15	CASSLLTGATDTQYF	TGTGCCAGCAGCCTCCTTACGGGAGCCACAGATACGCAGTATTTT
TRBV4-1	NA	TRBJ2-7	NA	19	CASSQEEPGSLSWPYEQYF	TGCGCCAGCAGCCAAGAGGAACCGGGATCCCTCTCATGGCCCTACGAGCAGTACTTC
TRBV6-5	NA	TRBJ1-2	NA	14	CASFSVSGVHGYTF	TGTGCCAGCTTCTCCGTCTCAGGGGTCCATGGCTACACCTTC
TRBV15	NA	TRBJ1-5	NA	13	CATSRGGRQPQHF	TGTGCCACCAGCAGAGGGGGCCGGCAGCCCCAGCATTTT
TRBV5-1	once	TRBJ1-1	NA	16	CASSLDVSFGGTEAFF	TGCGCCAGCAGCTTGGATGTCAGCTTCGGGGGCACTGAAGCTTTCTTT
TRBV6-5	NA	TRBJ1-1	TRBD1	15	CASSYRTGWDTEAFF	TGTGCCAGCAGTTACCGGACAGGGTGGGACACTGAAGCTTTCTTT
TRBV5-4	NA	TRBJ2-1	NA	11	CASSFRNEQFF	TGTGCCAGCAGCTTCAGAAATGAGCAGTTCTTC
TRBV5-1	once	TRBJ1-1	NA	14	CASSIRDTNTEAFF	TGCGCCAGCAGCATCCGGGACACGAACACTGAAGCTTTCTTT
TRBV2	NA	TRBJ2-2	TRBD2	15	CASRGLAANTGELFF	TGTGCCAGCAGAGGACTAGCAGCGAACACCGGGGAGCTGTTTTTT
TRBV5-5	NA	TRBJ2-5	TRBD2	15	CASSLAGVNQETQYF	TGTGCCAGCAGCTTAGCGGGGGTAAACCAAGAGACCCAGTACTTC
TRBV15	NA	TRBJ1-1	NA	14	CATSRSGPHAEAFF	TGTGCCACCAGCAGATCAGGGCCTCACGCTGAAGCTTTCTTT
TRBV14	NA	TRBJ2-5	NA	12	CASGSPGGTQYF	TGTGCCAGCGGGTCCCCCGGAGGGACCCAGTACTTC
TRBV2	NA	TRBJ1-4	NA	15	CASRHYRATNEKLFF	TGTGCCAGCCGGCACTACCGTGCAACTAATGAAAAACTGTTTTTT
TRBV5-4	NA	TRBJ2-7	NA	13	CASSLGQNYEQYF	TGTGCCAGCAGCTTGGGCCAGAACTACGAGCAGTACTTC
TRBV28	NA	TRBJ2-5	NA	14	CASGPQGREETQYF	TGTGCCAGCGGGCCTCAGGGAAGGGAAGAGACCCAGTACTTC
TRBV2	NA	TRBJ2-2	TRBD1	16	CASTTRDRGHTGELFF	TGTGCCAGCACCACAAGGGACAGGGGTCACACCGGGGAGCTGTTTTTT
TRBV6-1	NA	TRBJ1-1	NA	13	CASSSMTGTEAFF	TGTGCCAGCAGTTCTATGACAGGAACTGAAGCTTTCTTT
TRBV29-1	NA	TRBJ2-3	NA	14	CSVQGSSGTDTQYF	TGCAGTGTTCAGGGTTCAAGCGGGACAGATACGCAGTATTTT
TRBV4-1	NA	TRBJ2-3	NA	14	CASSQGQLTDTQYF	TGCGCCAGCAGCCAAGGACAACTCACAGATACGCAGTATTTT
TRBV6-6	once	TRBJ1-1	NA	14	CASIVDSGNTEAFF	TGTGCCAGCATCGTAGACAGTGGAAACACTGAAGCTTTCTTT
TRBV6-5	NA	TRBJ2-7	NA	13	CASSGSDSSEQYF	TGTGCCAGCAGTGGCTCAGACAGCTCCGAGCAGTACTTC
TRBV19	NA	TRBJ1-3	NA	16	CASSITVDTSGNTIYF	TGTGCCAGTAGTATAACGGTGGACACCTCTGGAAACACCATATATTTT
TRBV6-6	NA	TRBJ2-1	TRBD2	13	CASGLADYNEQFF	TGTGCCAGCGGACTAGCGGACTACAATGAGCAGTTCTTC
TRBV6-1	NA	TRBJ2-7	NA	15	CASSEGRGRAYEQYF	TGTGCCAGCAGTGAAGGGAGGGGTAGGGCTTACGAGCAGTACTTC
TRBV10-3	few	TRBJ1-2	NA	11	CAIRGLDGYTF	TGTGCCATCAGGGGCCTGGATGGCTACACCTTC
TRBV2	NA	TRBJ1-5	TRBD1	14	CASRTGTGKEPQHF	TGTGCCAGCAGAACCGGGACAGGGAAAGAGCCCCAGCATTTT
TRBV7-3	NA	TRBJ2-2	NA	15	CASSLTGVGPGELFF	TGTGCCAGCAGCTTAACTGGTGTGGGGCCCGGGGAGCTGTTTTTT
TRBV9	NA	TRBJ2-3	TRBD2	17	CASSALAGDLFTDTQYF	TGTGCCAGCAGCGCCTTAGCGGGAGACCTTTTCACAGATACGCAGTATTTT
TRBV9	NA	TRBJ2-7	TRBD2	16	CASSVGLAETTYEQYF	TGTGCCAGCAGCGTAGGGCTAGCGGAAACCACCTACGAGCAGTACTTC
TRBV5-1	NA	TRBJ1-2	TRBD1	18	CASSLAGTGLDVNYGYTF	TGCGCCAGCAGCTTGGCCGGGACAGGGTTGGACGTTAACTATGGCTACACCTTC
TRBV15	NA	TRBJ1-5	NA	17	CATSRGDPGHLFQPQHF	TGTGCCACCAGCAGAGGAGACCCGGGACACCTTTTTCAGCCCCAGCATTTT
TRBV7-8	NA	TRBJ1-2	TRBD1	15	CASSWTGRPHYGYTF	TGTGCCAGCAGCTGGACAGGGAGACCCCACTATGGCTACACCTTC
TRBV5-1	NA	TRBJ2-5	NA	14	CASSLGGDGETQYF	TGCGCCAGCAGCTTGGGGGGGGATGGAGAGACCCAGTACTTC